The 26 T cell receptor beta chains below come from one sample, sequenced in a study of cytomegalovirus exposure and HLA in healthy donors. Primers: 60 Vbeta forward and 13 Jbeta reverse. Profiled with immunoSEQ multiplex PCR; TCRdb holds only in-frame clones, not every one. Listed are approximately 180,000 clones; 6.5% falls within the top ten. Sequences were obtained from PBMCs. These receptors originate from a man aged 25-45 years in good health and CMV-seronegative.

The rearrangement links TRBV10-3 to TRBJ1-2; maybe TRBD1 (5 bases). This CDR3 spans 14 amino acids. Germline CDR1 ENHRY, CDR2 SYGVKD. The germline V and J ends were trimmed by 2 bases and 4 bases, with 11 bases remaining between them. The CDR3 DNA reads TGTGCCATCAGTGAGGAGACAGCACCCTATGGCTACACCTTC. Translation gives CAISEETAPYGYTF.

The chain couples TRBV30 to TRBJ1-1, with TRBD1 identical over 8 bases. Germline V lookup: CDR1 GTSNPN, CDR2 SVGIG (reference sequence). The CDR3 totals 15 residues. V trimming: 1 base; J trimming: 1 base; junction bases outside the gene matches: 5. In DNA form, the CDR3 reads TGTGCCTGGAGTGGGACAGGGAAAACGAACACTGAAGCTTTCTTT. This translates into CAWSGTGKTNTEAFF. The full variable domain, its missing parts supplied by reference TRBV30 and TRBJ1-1, is SQTIHQWPATLVQPVGSPLSLECTVEGTSNPNLYWYRQAAGRGLQLLFYSVGIGQISSEVPQNLSASRPQDRQFILSSKKLLLSDSGFYLCAWSGTGKTNTEAFFGQGTRLTVV.

The J gene is TRBJ1-4, the V gene TRBV27; D ambiguous. Trimming removed 5 bases at V and 8 bases at J, with 12 bases between. The length of the CDR3 is 13 residues. The germline gives CDR1 MNHEY, CDR2 SMNVEV (reference sequence). This CDR3 reads CASSPGPMEKLFF. The CDR3 DNA reads TGTGCCAGCAGTCCAGGTCCCATGGAAAAACTGTTTTTT.

The chain employs TRBV9 and TRBJ1-2; TRBD1 matches at 8 bases. Germline values: CDR1 SGDLS, CDR2 YYNGEE. V was pared by 4 bases and J by 9 bases, with 11 bases of the junction left unmatched. The CDR3 spans 14 residues. The CDR3 nucleotides are TGTGCCAGCAGCTCCATGACAGGGGACCTTAGCTACACCTTC. It specifies CASSSMTGDLSYTF.

J is TRBJ2-2 and V is TRBV7-2, with unresolved D. The CDR3 consists of 14 residues. Between the trimmed V and J ends, which lost 2 bases and 6 bases, there was a span of 10 bases. Germline values: CDR1 SGHTA, CDR2 FQGNSA. The CDR3 is CASSLSAGSGELFF. As DNA, the CDR3 is TGTGCCAGCAGCTTATCTGCAGGCTCCGGGGAGCTGTTTTTT.

The chain is built from TRBV9 and TRBJ2-2; TRBD2 aligns across 9 bases. Trimming cost V 0 bases and J 9 bases; bases outside gene matches: 3. This CDR3 is built from 14 residues. CDR1 and CDR2 from the germline V gene are SGDLS and YYNGEE. DNA for the CDR3: TGTGCCAGCAGCGTAGGGCTAGCGGGACGGGAGCTGTTTTTT. This sequence encodes CASSVGLAGRELFF.

The chain combines TRBV7-2 with TRBJ2-5, with D maybe TRBD1 (6 bases). The CDR3 loop spans 13 amino acids. CDR1 and CDR2 (germline): SGHTA, FQGNSA. Between the trimmed V and J ends, which lost 5 bases and 2 bases, there was a span of 9 bases. The CDR3 reads CASSLDRQETQYF. The DNA of the CDR3 is TGTGCCAGCAGCCTGGACAGACAAGAGACCCAGTACTTC.

The V gene is TRBV28, the J gene TRBJ2-3, with TRBD2 as a possible D gene (5 bases). Germline-derived CDR1 and CDR2 are MDHEN and SYDVKM. Trimming took off 6 bases at V and 5 bases at J, with 15 bases between the two ends. This CDR3 has 14 amino acids. The CDR3 spells CASRSGGQRDTQYF. DNA for the CDR3: TGTGCCAGCAGGTCTGGCGGGCAAAGAGATACGCAGTATTTT.

The V and J genes are TRBV5-1 and TRBJ2-7; D gene ambiguous. V was shortened by 0 bases and J by 6 bases, with 13 bases between the two germline ends. CDR1 and CDR2 from the germline V gene are SGHRS and YFSETQ. This CDR3 region has 14 residues. The CDR3 is CASSLARIPAEQYF. CDR3 nucleotide sequence: TGCGCCAGCAGCTTGGCCAGAATTCCTGCCGAGCAGTACTTC.

The V and J genes are TRBV11-2 and TRBJ1-2, with D perhaps TRBD1 (6 bases). Germline CDR1 SGHAT, CDR2 FQNNGV. Between the trimmed V and J ends, which lost 2 bases and 5 bases, there was a span of 18 bases. The CDR3 spans 16 residues. CDR3 in DNA: TGTGCCAGCAGCTTAATGCATCGAGGGGGAAGTTATGGCTACACCTTC. It translates to CASSLMHRGGSYGYTF.

This chain links TRBV6-5 with TRBJ2-7; the match to TRBD2 covers 8 bases. V was pared by 8 bases and J by 9 bases, with 9 bases of the junction left unmatched. Looked up from germline, CDR1 is MNHEY and CDR2 is SVGAGI. The CDR3 spans 12 residues. The CDR3 here is CASRGGPEWQYF. CDR3 coding DNA: TGTGCCAGCCGCGGGGGGCCGGAATGGCAGTACTTC.

The J gene is TRBJ1-4, the V gene TRBV30, with 7 positions matching TRBD1. V gave up 5 bases and J gave up 6 bases; unmatched junction bases: 6. Germline-derived CDR1 and CDR2 are GTSNPN and SVGIG (reference sequence). This CDR3 comprises 13 residues. This chain's CDR3 is CAWGTGEDEKLFF. The CDR3 bases are TGTGCCTGGGGAACAGGGGAGGATGAAAAACTGTTTTTT.

The CDR3 sequence is CASMVQNSYEQYF. The DNA of the CDR3 is TGTGCCAGCATGGTACAGAACTCCTACGAGCAGTACTTC. The chain carries TRBV2 and TRBJ2-7; D remains ambiguous. Trimming removed 7 bases at V and 0 bases at J, with 10 bases between. The length of the CDR3 is 13 residues. Germline loops: CDR1 SNHLY, CDR2 FYNNEI.

In DNA form, the CDR3 reads TGTGCCTGGAGTACCCCGGGGAAGACCCAGTACTTC. Translated, it gives CAWSTPGKTQYF. The chain carries TRBV30 and TRBJ2-5; tentative D call: TRBD2 (5 bases). V was pared by 2 bases and J by 6 bases, with 10 bases between. The CDR3 sequence is 12 residues long. Germline V gene sequence: CDR1 GTSNPN, CDR2 SVGIG (reference sequence).

This sequence joins TRBV19 and TRBJ2-7; TRBD2 might be the D (5 bases). CDR1 is LNHDA and CDR2 is SQIVND in the germline V gene (reference sequence). The V gene lost 8 bases and the J gene lost 1 base, with 15 bases spanning the gap. CDR3 length: 14 amino acids. The CDR3 DNA is TGTGCCAGTCACTACGGGGAGAGGTCCTACGAGCAGTACTTC. Translating it yields CASHYGERSYEQYF.

The chain carries TRBV19 and TRBJ2-1, with D perhaps TRBD1 (6 bases). The CDR3 spans 16 residues. V lost 2 bases, J lost 6 bases, and 17 bases lay in between. In germline, CDR1 is LNHDA, CDR2 SQIVND (reference sequence). Here the CDR3 reads CASSISTRGKGNEQFF. CDR3 coding DNA: TGTGCCAGTAGTATAAGTACGAGGGGGAAAGGCAATGAGCAGTTCTTC.

The chain carries TRBV7-7 and TRBJ2-1; maybe TRBD1 (6 bases). The CDR3 is made up of 13 amino acids. Germline V gene sequence: CDR1 SSHAT, CDR2 FNYEAQ (reference sequence). The ends were cut back, 5 bases at V and 9 bases at J, with 14 bases in the middle. CDR3 residues: CASSLETGGEQFF. CDR3 nucleotides: TGTGCCAGCAGCCTCGAGACAGGCGGTGAGCAGTTCTTC.

V usage is TRBV4-1 and J usage is TRBJ2-5, with TRBD1 matching 10 bases. V trimming: 1 base; J trimming: 1 base; junction bases outside the gene matches: 3. The length of the CDR3 is 16 residues. Germline CDR1 is MGHRA and CDR2 is YSYEKL. CDR3 loop: CASSQGQGAVQETQYF. In DNA, the CDR3 is TGCGCCAGCAGCCAAGGACAGGGGGCTGTCCAAGAGACCCAGTACTTC.

The chain has TRBV4-1 and TRBJ1-1; D may be TRBD1 (5 bases). From germline, CDR1 is MGHRA and CDR2 YSYEKL. The V end lost 0 bases, the J end lost 2 bases, and 7 bases lay between the germline ends. The CDR3 has 14 residues. CDR3: CASSQEGANTEAFF. The CDR3 DNA sequence: TGCGCCAGCAGCCAAGAAGGGGCAAACACTGAAGCTTTCTTT.

DNA of the CDR3: TGTGCCAGCAGCTTGGGGATGACTAGCGGGAGAGAGACCCAGTACTTC. Translation gives CASSLGMTSGRETQYF. V usage is TRBV5-6 and J usage is TRBJ2-5; 12 bases fit TRBD2. The CDR3 extends over 16 amino acids. The germline V gene has CDR1 SGHDT and CDR2 YYEEEE. V lost 0 bases and J lost 4; bases outside the gene matches: 4.

The rearrangement uses TRBV7-2 and TRBJ2-7; 8 nucleotides line up with TRBD2. Per the germline V gene, CDR1 is SGHTA and CDR2 is FQGNSA. After removal of 5 bases from V and 4 bases from J, the junction contained 10 bases not matched to a gene. CDR3 length: 15 residues. CDR3 in amino acids: CASSPAAGEMYEQYF. For the CDR3, the DNA is TGTGCCAGCAGCCCGGCAGCGGGAGAAATGTACGAGCAGTACTTC.

This sequence joins TRBV2 and TRBJ1-5; D is possibly TRBD1 (6 bases). The CDR3 has 15 residues. V was trimmed by 6 bases and J by 2 bases, leaving 14 bases between them. Per germline, CDR1 SNHLY and CDR2 FYNNEI. In nucleotides, the CDR3 is TGTGCCAGCAGCTCCCAGGGGTCCCGCAATCAGCCCCAGCATTTT. This codes for CASSSQGSRNQPQHF.

A remark on this clone: The junction departs from the called germline gene at one end, perhaps through a read error. The CDR3 DNA reads as TGTGCCAGCAGCGTAGCGACTCCCTACGATGAGCAGTTCTTC. Residues: CASSVATPYDEQFF. The rearrangement uses TRBV9 and TRBJ2-1; D gene ambiguous. This CDR3 spans 14 amino acids. Germline loops: CDR1 SGDLS, CDR2 YYNGEE.

The chain combines TRBV5-6 with TRBJ1-4; possibly TRBD1 for D (6 bases). V lost 4 bases and J 5 bases, leaving 21 bases between the germline ends. Germline V gives CDR1 SGHDT, CDR2 YYEEEE. This CDR3 has 17 amino acids. The DNA for the CDR3 is TGTGCCAGCAGCAGGTTGAGGGCCCTCCAGGGGAATGAAAAACTGTTTTTT. It specifies CASSRLRALQGNEKLFF.

This chain links TRBV7-9 with TRBJ1-1; 7 bases align to TRBD1. V trimming: 3 bases; J trimming: 1 base; junction bases outside the gene matches: 2. The CDR3 has 14 residues. CDR1 and CDR2 (germline): SEHNR, FQNEAQ (reference sequence). This chain's CDR3 is CASSFRDRNTEAFF. CDR3 DNA: TGTGCCAGCAGCTTCCGGGACAGGAACACTGAAGCTTTCTTT.

The rearrangement uses TRBV19 and TRBJ2-7; possibly TRBD2 for D (6 bases). V dropped 3 bases and J dropped 5 bases, with 17 bases sitting between them. The germline gives CDR1 LNHDA, CDR2 SQIVND (reference sequence). This CDR3 is built from 15 residues. As DNA, the CDR3 is TGTGCCAGTAGTATTTCGTACGGGAGTGGGCACGAGCAGTACTTC. Amino acids: CASSISYGSGHEQYF.